This T cell receptor (beta chain) was recorded in a study of beta chain features in type 1 diabetes. Comment on this clone: Its specificity is not known.

Sequencing targeted expressed TCRB transcripts, as all isolated RNA had been reverse transcribed. Clones were sequenced by immunoSEQ multiplex PCR, and TCRdb holds only the in-frame ones, with some missing. The sample lists some 22,000 clones, nearly 70% occurring once. Findings and caveats of the study: In type 1 diabetes patients, VDJ junctions had fewer insertions; deletions at these junctions were more frequent. Researchers report that Type 1 diabetes patients had moderately but significantly shorter TCRB CDR3s across all four CD4+ subsets.

This CDR3 has 14 amino acids. V gave up 5 bases and J gave up 5 bases, with 14 bases separating them. Germline assignment: CDR1 MNHEY and CDR2 SMNVEV (reference sequence). Every donor had blood drawn once into heparin, approximately 110 mL on average. V is TRBV27 and J is TRBJ2-3, with a weak D call TRBD2 (6 bases). The clonotype originates from a woman in her thirties or forties in good health. Sequenced sample: Tregs from blood. The CDR3: CASSPRTTVDTQYF. The CDR3 DNA sequence: TGTGCCAGCAGTCCTCGGACTACCGTAGATACGCAGTATTTT.